Described below is a single TCR beta chain sequence and its context. The CDR3 consists of 10 residues. Per germline, CDR1 SEHNR and CDR2 FQNEAQ (reference sequence). V lost 5 bases to trimming and J lost 10 bases, with 8 bases between them. The use of a sample-barcoded 5' primer and a J-beta primer mix characterized a second PCR of roughly 7 to 11 cycles. Each CDR3 protein gets one entry after TCRdb re-called the 5' RACE reads with MiXCR. The sample holds roughly 800,000 distinct CDR3 sequences, roughly 64% seen once. The entry originates in a study of blood T cells in healthy people across ages. The sequence came from a man aged 25-40 years in good health. The sequenced sample was blood. The gene calls are TRBV7-9 and TRBJ2-5; possible D gene TRBD1, 6 bases. The CDR3 loop is CASSGGVQYF. The CDR3 DNA reads as TGTGCCAGCAGCGGGGGCGTCCAGTACTTC.